The 4 T cell receptor beta chains presented below share a single source sample, sequenced in a study of blood T cell repertoires in COVID-19. Clones were read by immunoSEQ multiplex PCR, and TCRdb kept only the in-frame ones, dropping some. The sample shows roughly 100,000 clones, 65% to 75% of them seen only once. The sequenced sample consisted of peripheral blood. Receptors were obtained from an elderly man with acute or convalescent COVID-19.

This clone was observed a single time. The chain has TRBV10-3 and TRBJ2-7; D not resolved. With 3 bases removed from V and 5 bases from J, the gap between germline ends came to 14 bases. From germline, CDR1 is ENHRY and CDR2 SYGVKD. The CDR3 runs to 14 residues. CDR3 in DNA: TGTGCCATCAGTGATTCGGTGGGCCGAAACGAGCAGTACTTC. Translating it yields CAISDSVGRNEQYF.

The J gene is TRBJ2-1, the V gene TRBV7-2; 10 positions agree with TRBD2. This CDR3 is built from 15 residues. The V gene's germline CDR1 is SGHTA and CDR2 FQGNSA. The V gene end was trimmed by 5 bases and the J gene end by 4 bases; junction bases not matched to a gene: 5. The CDR3 here is CASSPGTSVYNEQFF. CDR3 DNA sequence: TGTGCCAGCAGCCCCGGGACTAGCGTATACAATGAGCAGTTCTTC.

The J gene is TRBJ2-1, the V gene TRBV5-5; the D gene is possibly TRBD2 (5 bases). This CDR3 region has 15 residues. Trimming pared 3 bases from V and 2 bases from J, leaving 12 bases between. Germline assignment: CDR1 SGHKS and CDR2 YYEKEE (reference sequence). The chain's CDR3 is CASSSRERTYNEQFF. The CDR3 nucleotides are TGTGCCAGCAGCTCGAGGGAGAGAACCTACAATGAGCAGTTCTTC.

A few counts support this clone. The V and J genes are TRBV6-6 and TRBJ1-6; D remains ambiguous. Looked up from germline, CDR1 is MNHNY and CDR2 is SVGAGI (reference sequence). The CDR3 extends over 14 amino acids. The V end lost 4 bases, the J end lost 6 bases, and 10 bases lay between the germline ends. The CDR3 loop reads CASSSSDFNSPLHF. CDR3 nucleotide sequence: TGTGCCAGCAGTTCGTCAGACTTTAATTCACCCCTCCACTTT.